The entry below gives a single T cell receptor beta chain sequence along with its context. The data belong to a study of blood T cell repertoires in COVID-19. Study at large: Samples taken during acute and convalescent COVID-19 were collected in the United States, Italy and Spain. T cells, B-cell-depleted T cells, or PBMCs supplied cDNA or gDNA.

Germline loops: CDR1 KGHSH, CDR2 LQKENI. The V and J ends lost 3 bases and 0 bases, in that order; junction bases with no gene match: 3. The CDR3 runs to 15 residues. Authors' analysis steps: Cell counts per sample came from amplifying reference gene primers. Measured with immunoSEQ multiplex PCR; TCRdb has only the in-frame clones, and not every one. D and trimming were read from the DNA, whereas the V and J calls and clone size are those reported in that table. Here the sample spans 120,000 to 150,000 clones, 79% being singletons. V is TRBV18 and J is TRBJ1-1, with TRBD1 matching 8 bases. The material sequenced was peripheral blood. The receptor comes from a man in his fifties or sixties with acute or convalescent COVID-19. CDR3 residues: CASSPPTGVNTEAFF. CDR3 in DNA: TGTGCCAGCTCACCCCCGACAGGGGTGAACACTGAAGCTTTCTTT.